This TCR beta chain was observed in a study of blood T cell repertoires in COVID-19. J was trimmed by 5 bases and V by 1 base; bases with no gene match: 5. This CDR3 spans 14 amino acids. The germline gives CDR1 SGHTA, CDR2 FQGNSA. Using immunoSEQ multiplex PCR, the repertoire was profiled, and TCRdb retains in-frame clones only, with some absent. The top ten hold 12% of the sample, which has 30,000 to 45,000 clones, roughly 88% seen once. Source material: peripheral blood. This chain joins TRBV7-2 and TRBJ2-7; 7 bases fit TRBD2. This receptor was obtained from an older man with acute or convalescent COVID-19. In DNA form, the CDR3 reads TGTGCCAGCAGCTTAGTGGCGGGAGACCACGAGCAGTACTTC. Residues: CASSLVAGDHEQYF.